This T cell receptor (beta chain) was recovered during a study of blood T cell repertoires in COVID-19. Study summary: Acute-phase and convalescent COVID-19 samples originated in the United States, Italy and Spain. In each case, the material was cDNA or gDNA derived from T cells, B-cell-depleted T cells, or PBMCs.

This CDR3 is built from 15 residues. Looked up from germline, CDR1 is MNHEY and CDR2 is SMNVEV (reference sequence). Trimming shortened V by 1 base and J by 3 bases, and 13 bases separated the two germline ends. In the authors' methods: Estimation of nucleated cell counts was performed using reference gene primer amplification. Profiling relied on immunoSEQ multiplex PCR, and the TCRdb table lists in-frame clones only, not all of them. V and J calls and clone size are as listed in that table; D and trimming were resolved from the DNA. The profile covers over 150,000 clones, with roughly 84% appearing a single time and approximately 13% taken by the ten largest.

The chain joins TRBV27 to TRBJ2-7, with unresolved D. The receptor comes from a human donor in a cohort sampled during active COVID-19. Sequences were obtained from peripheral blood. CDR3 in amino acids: CASSLLAAPGYEQYF. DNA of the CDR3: TGTGCCAGCAGTTTATTGGCGGCCCCTGGCTACGAGCAGTACTTC.